The 21 T cell receptor beta chains given below trace back to one sample, sequenced in a study of OX40 agonist ivuxolimab in advanced cancers. Profiled with immunoSEQ multiplex PCR; TCRdb holds only in-frame clones, not every one. The sample has 90,000 or so clones; 91% are singletons. This specimen consisted of CD4+ or CD8+ T cells sorted from blood, obtained in a trial of the OX40 agonist ivuxolimab. Receptor source: an adult with an advanced solid tumor such as melanoma, head and neck, liver or kidney cancer.

The chain carries TRBV7-8 and TRBJ1-5; weak D call: TRBD1 (5 bases). V lost 5 bases and J 0 bases, leaving 8 bases between the germline ends. The germline V gene encodes CDR1 SGHVS and CDR2 FQNEAQ. The CDR3 totals 14 residues. This CDR3 is CASSRTYSNQPQHF. As DNA, the CDR3 is TGTGCCAGCAGCCGGACATATAGCAATCAGCCCCAGCATTTT.

The chain links TRBV6-1 to TRBJ2-1, with a weak D call TRBD1 (6 bases). The germline CDR1 and CDR2 sequences are MNHNS and SASEGT. This CDR3 contains 15 residues. Trimming cost V 3 bases and J 5 bases, with 14 bases left between them. Here the CDR3 reads CASSDPGHPHNEQFF. The DNA for the CDR3 is TGTGCCAGCAGTGACCCGGGACATCCCCACAATGAGCAGTTCTTC.

The chain employs TRBV15 and TRBJ2-3; D possibly matches TRBD1 or TRBD2 (5 bases each). The CDR3 runs to 15 residues. The V gene's germline CDR1 is LNHNV and CDR2 YYDKDF (reference sequence). The ends were cut back, 1 base at V and 2 bases at J, with 10 bases in the middle. The CDR3 protein is CATSRGTGLTDTQYF. CDR3 DNA: TGTGCCACCAGCAGAGGAACAGGACTCACAGATACGCAGTATTTT. Variable domain in full (rest from reference TRBV15 and TRBJ2-3): DAMVIQNPRYQVTQFGKPVTLSCSQTLNHNVMYWYQQKSSQAPKLLFHYYDKDFNNEADTPDNFQSRRPNTSFCFLDIRSPGLGDTAMYLCATSRGTGLTDTQYFGPGTRLTVL.

The genes are TRBV28 and TRBJ2-1; D gene unclear. Per the germline V gene, CDR1 is MDHEN and CDR2 is SYDVKM. This CDR3 has 16 residues. With 1 base removed from V and 0 bases from J, the gap between germline ends came to 10 bases. The CDR3 region is CASSLSQPGSYNEQFF. Here the CDR3 DNA reads TGTGCCAGCAGTTTATCCCAGCCGGGCTCCTACAATGAGCAGTTCTTC.

V is TRBV28 and J is TRBJ1-6; D might be TRBD1 (5 bases). V lost 2 bases and J 0 bases, leaving 11 bases between the germline ends. Germline-derived CDR1 and CDR2 are MDHEN and SYDVKM. This CDR3 contains 17 residues. The CDR3 bases are TGTGCCAGCAGTTTAATGGGGGAGAGCTCCTATAATTCACCCCTCCACTTT. Amino acid sequence: CASSLMGESSYNSPLHF.

This clone was detected only once. The CDR3: CASRKQSSSYNEQFF. Written as DNA, the CDR3 is TGTGCCAGCAGGAAACAGAGTTCCTCCTACAATGAGCAGTTCTTC. The chain links TRBV2 to TRBJ2-1; no clear D. Trimming stripped 6 bases from V and 0 bases from J, with 12 bases between. CDR3 length: 15 amino acids. In germline, CDR1 is SNHLY, CDR2 FYNNEI. The full variable domain, rest sourced from reference TRBV2 and TRBJ2-1, is EPEVTQTPSHQVTQMGQEVILRCVPISNHLYFYWYRQILGQKVEFLVSFYNNEISEKSEIFDDQFSVERPDGSNFTLKIRSTKLEDSAMYFCASRKQSSSYNEQFFGPGTRLTVL.

The chain carries TRBV19 and TRBJ2-1, with 7 bases identical to TRBD2. V dropped 7 bases and J dropped 3; count of bases not matched to a gene: 6. The CDR3 extends over 14 amino acids. Germline V gene data show CDR1 as LNHDA and CDR2 as SQIVND (reference sequence). The CDR3 nucleotides read TGTGCCAGTAAGTTTAGCGGGCGCTACAATGAGCAGTTCTTC. Protein sequence: CASKFSGRYNEQFF. The whole variable domain, remainder taken from reference TRBV19 and TRBJ2-1, is DGGITQSPKYLFRKEGQNVTLSCEQNLNHDAMYWYRQDPGQGLRLIYYSQIVNDFQKGDIAEGYSVSREKKESFPLTVTSAQKNPTAFYLCASKFSGRYNEQFFGPGTRLTVL.

The chain joins TRBV6-5 to TRBJ2-7; no firm D call. The length of the CDR3 is 15 residues. Germline V lookup: CDR1 MNHEY, CDR2 SVGAGI. Trimming pared 2 bases from V and 1 base from J, leaving 12 bases between. CDR3 loop: CASSYATGRSYEQYF. In nucleotides, the CDR3 is TGTGCCAGCAGTTACGCGACTGGGCGATCCTACGAGCAGTACTTC.

This chain links TRBV28 with TRBJ2-5; D is ambiguous. The CDR3 totals 12 residues. The germline V and J ends were trimmed by 4 bases and 4 bases, with 7 bases remaining between them. Germline CDR1 is MDHEN and CDR2 is SYDVKM. CDR3 in DNA: TGTGCCAGCAGTTCTGGGTTAGAGACCCAGTACTTC. Translating gives CASSSGLETQYF.

This chain connects TRBV28 to TRBJ1-3; D is unclear. The ends were cut back, 7 bases at V and 0 bases at J, with 10 bases in the middle. The CDR3 is 14 residues long. Germline V CDR1 and CDR2: MDHEN, SYDVKM. The CDR3, as DNA: TGTGCCAGCACCCCAGACAACTCTGGAAACACCATATATTTT. Translated: CASTPDNSGNTIYF.

The chain couples TRBV18 to TRBJ1-1; TRBD1 is a possible D gene (5 bases). The V gene lost 1 base and the J gene lost 1 base, with 10 bases spanning the gap. In germline, CDR1 is KGHSH, CDR2 LQKENI. CDR3 length: 15 amino acids. The CDR3 nucleotides read TGTGCCAGCTCACCACTCGGGGGAGGGAACACTGAAGCTTTCTTT. Its translation: CASSPLGGGNTEAFF.

V is TRBV2 and J is TRBJ1-1; no definite D call. Trimming removed 4 bases at V and 0 bases at J, with 9 bases between. The CDR3 sequence is 14 residues long. Germline values: CDR1 SNHLY, CDR2 FYNNEI. CDR3 region: CASSVIFMNTEAFF. The CDR3 DNA sequence: TGTGCCAGCAGTGTTATTTTCATGAACACTGAAGCTTTCTTT.

The chain uses TRBV23-1 and TRBJ1-1; a weak D match, TRBD1 (6 bases). TRBV23-1 is flagged as an ORF with uncertain function. CDR3 size: 18 residues. Trimming took off 0 bases at V and 0 bases at J, with 17 bases between the two ends. CDR3 loop: CASSQSGRPGHMNTEAFF. As DNA, the CDR3 is TGCGCCAGCAGTCAATCGGGCAGGCCGGGACATATGAACACTGAAGCTTTCTTT.

This clone was observed once. The CDR3 loop is CASRTSGYEQYF. For the CDR3, the DNA is TGTGCCAGCAGGACTAGCGGCTACGAGCAGTACTTC. This sequence joins TRBV6-5 and TRBJ2-7; 9 bases are shared with TRBD2. The ends lost 6 bases at V and 3 bases at J; junction bases unmatched: 0. The CDR3 contains 12 residues. Germline V lookup: CDR1 MNHEY, CDR2 SVGAGI.

The chain employs TRBV5-4 and TRBJ2-2; D is unclear. Germline V gene data show CDR1 as SGHNT and CDR2 as YYREEE (reference sequence). There are 16 residues in the CDR3. Trimming shortened V by 0 bases and J by 4 bases, and 13 bases separated the two germline ends. CDR3 in amino acids: CASSLDKGLGTGELFF. The CDR3 DNA reads TGTGCCAGCAGCTTGGATAAGGGCCTCGGCACCGGGGAGCTGTTTTTT. Full variable domain (outside the CDR3, taken from reference TRBV5-4 and TRBJ2-2): ETGVTQSPTHLIKTRGQQVTLRCSSQSGHNTVSWYQQALGQGPQFIFQYYREEENGRGNFPPRFSGLQFPNYSSELNVNALELDDSALYLCASSLDKGLGTGELFFGEGSRLTVL.

The chain has TRBV10-3 and TRBJ1-6; tentatively, D is TRBD1 (6 bases). V dropped 6 bases and J dropped 5 bases, with 11 bases sitting between them. The CDR3 sequence is 14 residues long. From germline, CDR1 is ENHRY and CDR2 SYGVKD. CDR3 DNA sequence: TGTGCCATCAGCGGGGACACCGATAATTCACCCCTCCACTTT. Translating gives CAISGDTDNSPLHF.

Judged by abundance, this clone is medium-sized. The V call is TRBV4-2, the J call TRBJ1-1; no clear D. The V end lost 0 bases, the J end lost 2 bases, and 7 bases lay between the germline ends. Germline CDR1 LGHNA, CDR2 YNFKEQ. The CDR3 is 14 residues long. For the CDR3, the DNA is TGTGCCAGCAGCCAAGAATTCTCCAACACTGAAGCTTTCTTT. It is translated as CASSQEFSNTEAFF.

The CDR3 region has the DNA TGCGCCAGCAGCCCGGACAATCAAGAGACCCAGTACTTC. Protein sequence: CASSPDNQETQYF. The gene calls are TRBV5-1 and TRBJ2-5; a weak D match, TRBD1 (5 bases). CDR3 size: 13 residues. Germline CDR1 is SGHRS and CDR2 is YFSETQ. Deletions cut 4 bases from V and 2 bases from J, with 9 bases between.

This chain connects TRBV28 to TRBJ2-5; D possibly corresponds to TRBD2 (6 bases). Trimming took 5 bases from V and 2 from J, leaving 18 bases between them. The length of the CDR3 is 16 residues. CDR1 is MDHEN, CDR2 SYDVKM, per germline. DNA of the CDR3: TGTGCCAGCAGTCCGTTCGGGGACTTCACGCAAGAGACCCAGTACTTC. The encoded protein is CASSPFGDFTQETQYF.

This clone was counted a single time. V is TRBV30 and J is TRBJ2-7; the D gene is possibly TRBD1 (6 bases). The germline V gene encodes CDR1 GTSNPN and CDR2 SVGIG (reference sequence). The CDR3 has 14 amino acids. Trimming removed 4 bases from V and 0 bases from J, with 13 bases in between. The CDR3 protein is CAWNRDTFSYEQYF. CDR3 coding DNA: TGTGCCTGGAACCGGGACACTTTCTCCTACGAGCAGTACTTC.

V usage is TRBV27 and J usage is TRBJ1-6; 8 bases line up with TRBD1. The CDR3 extends over 17 amino acids. The junction had 14 bases not matched to a gene; V was cut back by 6 bases and J by 7 bases. Per germline, CDR1 MNHEY and CDR2 SMNVEV (reference sequence). The CDR3 nucleotides are TGTGCCAGCAGGGTCGGACAGGGATCCCCGTCGAATTCACCCCTCCACTTT. It specifies CASRVGQGSPSNSPLHF.